The 27 T cell receptor beta chains below come from one sample, sequenced in a study of cytomegalovirus exposure and HLA in healthy donors. PCR was performed using 60 Vbeta and 13 Jbeta primers. Profiled with immunoSEQ multiplex PCR; TCRdb holds only in-frame clones, not every one. The sample has 250,000 to 350,000 clones, about nine tenths seen once. The specimen sequenced was PBMCs. Source of these receptors: a man aged 40-49 years in good health and CMV-seropositive.

The chain uses TRBV9 and TRBJ2-2; TRBD2 matches 12 bases. CDR1 and CDR2 from the germline V gene are SGDLS and YYNGEE. The CDR3 runs to 17 residues. V was pared by 2 bases and J by 1 base, with 3 bases of the junction left unmatched. CDR3 protein: CASSVPTSGRNTGELFF. The CDR3 DNA sequence: TGTGCCAGCAGCGTCCCGACTAGCGGGAGGAACACCGGGGAGCTGTTTTTT. Complete variable domain (other parts from reference TRBV9 and TRBJ2-2): DSGVTQTPKHLITATGQRVTLRCSPRSGDLSVYWYQQSLDQGLQFLIQYYNGEERAKGNILERFSAQQFPDLHSELNLSSLELGDSALYFCASSVPTSGRNTGELFFGEGSRLTVL.

In its sample, this clone was seen a few times. The chain has TRBV19 and TRBJ1-4, with 7 bases fitting TRBD1. This CDR3 is 15 amino acids long. Losses at the gene ends were 5 bases for V and 8 bases for J; bases not matched to a gene: 11. In germline, CDR1 is LNHDA, CDR2 SQIVND (reference sequence). CDR3 in amino acids: CASSFIRDSGEKLFF. In DNA form, the CDR3 reads TGTGCCAGTAGTTTTATCCGGGACAGTGGCGAAAAACTGTTTTTT.

This sequence joins TRBV4-1 and TRBJ1-1; TRBD1 matches at 10 bases. CDR1 is MGHRA, CDR2 YSYEKL, per germline. The CDR3 consists of 16 residues. The V and J ends lost 4 bases and 5 bases, in that order; junction bases with no gene match: 10. The CDR3 coding sequence is TGCGCCAGCAGCCCTTCCTTGACAGGGGGCAGAACTGAAGCTTTCTTT. This codes for CASSPSLTGGRTEAFF.

The chain employs TRBV18 and TRBJ1-3; a possible D gene is TRBD1 (6 bases). This CDR3 is 16 amino acids long. CDR1 and CDR2 (germline): KGHSH, LQKENI. The V gene lost 3 bases and the J gene lost 0 bases, with 12 bases spanning the gap. This chain's CDR3 is CASSPDRFTSGNTIYF. CDR3 in DNA: TGTGCCAGCTCACCGGACAGATTCACCTCTGGAAACACCATATATTTT.

The genes are TRBV7-9 and TRBJ1-2; D not certain. The CDR3 covers 15 residues. The germline V gene encodes CDR1 SEHNR and CDR2 FQNEAQ (reference sequence). V gave up 5 bases and J gave up 0 bases, with 13 bases separating them. The CDR3, as DNA: TGTGCCAGCAGCCCCGTGGGCATTACTAACTATGGCTACACCTTC. Translating gives CASSPVGITNYGYTF. The full variable domain, in which reference TRBV7-9 and TRBJ1-2 provide the parts outside the CDR3, is DTGVSQNPRHKITKRGQNVTFRCDPISEHNRLYWYRQTLGQGPEFLTYFQNEAQLEKSRLLSDRFSAERPKGSFSTLEIQRTEQGDSAMYLCASSPVGITNYGYTFGSGTRLTVV.

The sample holds one count of this clone. This chain links TRBV28 with TRBJ1-2, with D maybe TRBD1 (5 bases). Trimming removed 6 bases at V and 8 bases at J, with 19 bases between. The CDR3 consists of 14 residues. Germline values: CDR1 MDHEN, CDR2 SYDVKM. CDR3 loop: CASRHPGGGFGYTF. In nucleotides, the CDR3 is TGTGCCAGCAGACACCCCGGCGGGGGTTTCGGCTACACCTTC.

This chain links TRBV28 with TRBJ2-7, with TRBD1 identical over 10 bases. Germline CDR1 is MDHEN and CDR2 is SYDVKM. The CDR3 contains 14 residues. The ends lost 4 bases at V and 6 bases at J; junction bases unmatched: 6. Here the CDR3 reads CASSWPGTGVEQYF. CDR3 coding DNA: TGTGCCAGCAGTTGGCCCGGGACAGGGGTCGAGCAGTACTTC.

V usage is TRBV6-5 and J usage is TRBJ2-7; D possibly corresponds to TRBD2 (7 bases). V dropped 7 bases and J dropped 11 bases, with 21 bases sitting between them. This CDR3 has 13 amino acids. Germline V gene sequence: CDR1 MNHEY, CDR2 SVGAGI. The DNA for the CDR3 is TGTGCCAGCACCCCCTCTTTGAGCGGGACAAAGTACTTC. Translation gives CASTPSLSGTKYF.

This rearrangement joins TRBV19 to TRBJ2-7; 7 bases align to TRBD1. The CDR3 extends over 15 amino acids. Germline V gene sequence: CDR1 LNHDA, CDR2 SQIVND (reference sequence). The J segment lost 2 bases and the V segment lost 6 bases, leaving 10 bases of the junction unmatched. CDR3 DNA: TGTGCCAGTAGCTCAGGAACAGGGGCACCCTACGAGCAGTACTTC. This sequence encodes CASSSGTGAPYEQYF. Complete variable domain (other parts from reference TRBV19 and TRBJ2-7): DGGITQSPKYLFRKEGQNVTLSCEQNLNHDAMYWYRQDPGQGLRLIYYSQIVNDFQKGDIAEGYSVSREKKESFPLTVTSAQKNPTAFYLCASSSGTGAPYEQYFGPGTRLTVT.

The rearrangement links TRBV7-6 to TRBJ1-5; 7 bases match TRBD1. This CDR3 contains 13 residues. Germline-derived CDR1 and CDR2 are SGHVS and FNYEAQ. With 5 bases clipped from V and 7 bases from J, the junction kept 5 bases outside the gene matches. The CDR3 DNA follows: TGTGCCAGCAGCGGACAGGACGGGCAGCCCCAGCATTTT. Amino acids: CASSGQDGQPQHF.

This chain links TRBV15 with TRBJ2-4; no reliable D call. The CDR3 totals 13 residues. V gave up 3 bases and J gave up 3 bases, with 6 bases separating them. The germline gives CDR1 LNHNV, CDR2 YYDKDF (reference sequence). This CDR3 is CATSRGSKNIQYF. The CDR3 DNA follows: TGTGCCACCAGCAGGGGCAGCAAAAACATTCAGTACTTC.

The chain has TRBV27 and TRBJ1-2; 7 bases align to TRBD1. The CDR3 length is 13 residues. Trimming at V came to 2 bases and at J to 8 bases, leaving 5 bases not matched to a gene. The V gene's germline CDR1 is MNHEY and CDR2 SMNVEV (reference sequence). The CDR3 DNA reads TGTGCCAGCAGTTTAGACAGGGTCCGCGGCTACACCTTC. Amino acids: CASSLDRVRGYTF.

The chain recombines TRBV27 with TRBJ1-3; 8 bases align to TRBD1. This CDR3 is built from 14 residues. Germline V CDR1 and CDR2: MNHEY, SMNVEV (reference sequence). V dropped 5 bases and J dropped 4; count of bases not matched to a gene: 4. The CDR3 DNA is TGTGCCAGCAGTCCCAGGGGGCTCGGAAACACCATATATTTT. Amino acid sequence: CASSPRGLGNTIYF.

Comments on this clone: At one boundary the junction diverges from the germline segment, which might be a read error. The V and J genes are TRBV28 and TRBJ1-5; TRBD1 matches at 10 bases. The CDR3 has 15 residues. Germline CDR1 is MDHEN and CDR2 is SYDVKM. The CDR3 DNA is TGTACCAGCAGTTCCGTCAGGGACAGGGGTCAGCCCCAGCATTTT. Amino acid sequence: CTSSSVRDRGQPQHF.

J is TRBJ1-4 and V is TRBV2, with TRBD1 as a possible D gene (6 bases). This CDR3 spans 14 amino acids. From germline, CDR1 is SNHLY and CDR2 FYNNEI. V gave up 11 bases and J gave up 5 bases, with 18 bases separating them. The CDR3 nucleotides read TGTGCCTCCGCGACACAGGGCATCAATGAAAAACTGTTTTTT. It translates to CASATQGINEKLFF. The variable domain in full, completed from reference TRBV2 and TRBJ1-4, reads EPEVTQTPSHQVTQMGQEVILRCVPISNHLYFYWYRQILGQKVEFLVSFYNNEISEKSEIFDDQFSVERPDGSNFTLKIRSTKLEDSAMYFCASATQGINEKLFFGSGTQLSVL.

V and J are TRBV6-4 and TRBJ2-7; D may be TRBD2 (7 bases). V lost 6 bases to trimming and J lost 6 bases, with 15 bases between them. Germline CDR1 reads MRHNA; CDR2 reads SNTAGT. The CDR3 totals 13 residues. The CDR3 DNA follows: TGTGCCAGCAGCGAGGGGGGGTTCGGCGAGCAGTACTTC. It specifies CASSEGGFGEQYF.

The chain carries TRBV28 and TRBJ2-7; maybe TRBD1 (6 bases). V was trimmed by 8 bases and J by 3 bases, leaving 17 bases between them. This CDR3 has 14 amino acids. The germline CDR1 and CDR2 sequences are MDHEN and SYDVKM. In DNA form, the CDR3 reads TGTGCCAGCCTAAACAGGGAAAACGACTACGAGCAGTACTTC. Amino acids: CASLNRENDYEQYF.

The rearrangement links TRBV18 to TRBJ1-5; D remains unclear. Trimming took off 3 bases at V and 6 bases at J, with 9 bases between the two ends. The CDR3 totals 13 residues. Germline CDR1 reads KGHSH; CDR2 reads LQKENI. The chain's CDR3 is CASSPAEVQPQHF. DNA of the CDR3: TGTGCCAGCTCACCGGCCGAAGTTCAGCCCCAGCATTTT.

As DNA, the CDR3 is TGCGCCAGCAGCTTGGCCCTGGGGGCCTTGGATGAGCAGTTCTTC. Protein product: CASSLALGALDEQFF. The rearrangement joins TRBV5-1 to TRBJ2-1; a weak D match, TRBD1 (6 bases). Between the trimmed V and J ends, which lost 0 bases and 8 bases, there was a span of 15 bases. Germline CDR1 is SGHRS and CDR2 is YFSETQ. The CDR3 runs 15 residues.

V and J are TRBV7-2 and TRBJ1-1; tentatively, D is TRBD1 (6 bases). The V end lost 1 base, the J end lost 1 base, and 10 bases lay between the germline ends. Germline CDR1 reads SGHTA; CDR2 reads FQGNSA. CDR3 length: 15 amino acids. DNA for the CDR3: TGTGCCAGCAGCTTAGGGACAGTAAGGAACACTGAAGCTTTCTTT. As protein: CASSLGTVRNTEAFF.

The V call is TRBV5-1, the J call TRBJ1-4, with 9 bases lining up with TRBD1. Germline trimming cut 4 bases from V and 7 bases from J; bases unmatched to any gene: 8. The germline V gene has CDR1 SGHRS and CDR2 YFSETQ. The CDR3 spans 15 residues. The CDR3 DNA reads as TGCGCCAGCAGCGCCTACAGGGGGCAGGGTGAAAAACTGTTTTTT. Its translation is CASSAYRGQGEKLFF.

V gene TRBV28 combines with J gene TRBJ1-2, with 7 bases that match TRBD1. This CDR3 has 13 amino acids. The germline V gene has CDR1 MDHEN and CDR2 SYDVKM. Losses at the gene ends were 8 bases for V and 6 bases for J; bases not matched to a gene: 9. CDR3 amino acids: CASQPTGVNGYTF. The CDR3 DNA reads TGTGCCAGCCAACCTACAGGGGTGAATGGCTACACCTTC.

This chain uses TRBV19 with TRBJ2-3; D might be TRBD1 (5 bases). V was pared by 5 bases and J by 2 bases, with 11 bases between. Germline lookup yields CDR1 LNHDA and CDR2 SQIVND (reference sequence). The CDR3 is 14 amino acids. The CDR3 DNA reads as TGTGCCAGTAGTTTCCAGACAGCCACAGATACGCAGTATTTT. Residues: CASSFQTATDTQYF.

The chain uses TRBV20-1 and TRBJ1-1, with TRBD1 matching over 7 bases. This CDR3 is 11 amino acids long. Germline assignment: CDR1 DFQATT and CDR2 SNEGSKA (reference sequence). The CDR3 DNA reads TGCAGCCGGGACAGGAACACTGAAGCTTTCTTT. It yields the protein CSRDRNTEAFF.

The chain couples TRBV7-2 to TRBJ2-7; TRBD2 aligns across 7 bases. The germline V gene has CDR1 SGHTA and CDR2 FQGNSA. CDR3 length equals 14 residues. With V trimmed by 7 bases and J by 4 bases, 10 bases remained unmatched. CDR3 nucleotides: TGTGCCAGCACCCCGGGGAGGGCCAGGTACGAGCAGTACTTC. Its protein is CASTPGRARYEQYF.

V gene TRBV27 combines with J gene TRBJ2-7; 9 bases are shared with TRBD1. V shed 6 bases, J shed 2 bases, and the junction held 5 bases outside the gene matches. CDR3 size: 14 residues. Germline CDR1 and CDR2: MNHEY and SMNVEV (reference sequence). Written as DNA, the CDR3 is TGTGCCAGCAGCCAGGGACAGGGACCCTACGAGCAGTACTTC. Translation gives CASSQGQGPYEQYF.

The table lists this clone with a few counts. The chain is built from TRBV7-3 and TRBJ2-1; 9 bases fit TRBD1. The J segment lost 13 bases and the V segment lost 5 bases, leaving 12 bases of the junction unmatched. The CDR3 totals 14 residues. CDR1 is SGHTA and CDR2 is FQGTGA in the germline V gene. The CDR3 nucleotides read TGTGCCAGCAGCCCTCCCGGGACAGGGATTAGTCAGTTCTTC. This codes for CASSPPGTGISQFF.